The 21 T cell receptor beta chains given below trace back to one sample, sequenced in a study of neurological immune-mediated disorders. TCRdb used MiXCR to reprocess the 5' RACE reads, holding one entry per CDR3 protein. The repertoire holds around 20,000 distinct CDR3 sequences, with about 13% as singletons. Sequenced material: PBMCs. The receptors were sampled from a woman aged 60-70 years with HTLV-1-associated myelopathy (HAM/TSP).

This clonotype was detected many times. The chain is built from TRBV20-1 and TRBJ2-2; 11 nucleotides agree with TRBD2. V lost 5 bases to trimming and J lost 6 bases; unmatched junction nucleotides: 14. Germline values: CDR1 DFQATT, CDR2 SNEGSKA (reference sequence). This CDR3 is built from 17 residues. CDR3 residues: CSAGAVAGGDFAGELFF. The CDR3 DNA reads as TGCAGTGCTGGGGCGGTAGCGGGAGGGGATTTCGCCGGGGAGCTGTTTTTT.

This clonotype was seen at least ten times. DNA of the CDR3: TGCAGTGCTAGTGGGACTAGCGGGGGAAGCTCCTACGAGCAGTACTTC. As protein: CSASGTSGGSSYEQYF. This chain uses TRBV20-1 with TRBJ2-7; 14 positions agree with TRBD2. The CDR3 contains 16 residues. With 3 bases clipped from V and 0 bases from J, the junction kept 4 bases outside the gene matches. CDR1 and CDR2 (germline): DFQATT, SNEGSKA (reference sequence).

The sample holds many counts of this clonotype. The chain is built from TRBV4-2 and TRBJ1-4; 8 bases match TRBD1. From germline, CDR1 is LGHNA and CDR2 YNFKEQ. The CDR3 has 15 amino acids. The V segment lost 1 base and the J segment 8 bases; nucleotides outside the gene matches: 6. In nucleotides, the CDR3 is TGTGCCAGCAGCCAAGGGCAGGGGGCGGGCGAAAAACTGTTTTTT. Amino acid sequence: CASSQGQGAGEKLFF.

This CDR3 reads CAWRAGTLNTEAFF. Here the CDR3 DNA reads TGTGCCTGGAGGGCCGGGACACTGAACACTGAAGCTTTCTTT. The chain employs TRBV30 and TRBJ1-1; a possible D gene is TRBD1 (6 bases). The CDR3 consists of 14 residues. The germline CDR1 and CDR2 sequences are GTSNPN and SVGIG (reference sequence). The V gene lost 3 bases and the J gene lost 0 bases, with 11 bases spanning the gap.

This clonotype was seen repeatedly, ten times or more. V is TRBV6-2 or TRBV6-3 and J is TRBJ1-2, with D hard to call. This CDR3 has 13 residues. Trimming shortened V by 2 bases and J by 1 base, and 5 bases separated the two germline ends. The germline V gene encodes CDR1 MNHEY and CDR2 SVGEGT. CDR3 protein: CASSYLLNYGYTF. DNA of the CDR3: TGTGCCAGCAGTTACCTGCTTAACTATGGCTACACCTTC.

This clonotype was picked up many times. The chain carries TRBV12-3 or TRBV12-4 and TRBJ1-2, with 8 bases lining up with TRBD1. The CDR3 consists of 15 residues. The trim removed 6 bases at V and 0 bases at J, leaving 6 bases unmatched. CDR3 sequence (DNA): TGTGCCAGCAGCTCACCGGACAGGGCTAACTATGGCTACACCTTC. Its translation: CASSSPDRANYGYTF.

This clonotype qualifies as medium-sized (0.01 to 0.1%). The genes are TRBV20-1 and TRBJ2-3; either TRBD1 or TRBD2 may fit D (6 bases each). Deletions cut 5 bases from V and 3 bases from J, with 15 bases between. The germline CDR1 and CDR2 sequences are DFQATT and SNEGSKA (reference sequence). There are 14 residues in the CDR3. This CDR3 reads CSALRGPSTDTQYF. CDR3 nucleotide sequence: TGCAGTGCTTTACGGGGGCCCTCGACAGATACGCAGTATTTT.

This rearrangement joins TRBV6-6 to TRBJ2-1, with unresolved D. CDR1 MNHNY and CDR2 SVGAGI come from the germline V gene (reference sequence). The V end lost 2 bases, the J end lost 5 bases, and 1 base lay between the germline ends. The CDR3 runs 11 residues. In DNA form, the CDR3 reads TGTGCCAGCAGTTACAACAATGAGCAGTTCTTC. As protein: CASSYNNEQFF.

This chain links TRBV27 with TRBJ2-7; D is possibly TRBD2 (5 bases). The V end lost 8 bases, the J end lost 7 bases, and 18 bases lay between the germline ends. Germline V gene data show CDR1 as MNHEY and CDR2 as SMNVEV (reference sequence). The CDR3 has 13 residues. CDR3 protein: CASETLYTGEQYF. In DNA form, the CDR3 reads TGTGCCAGCGAAACTCTTTACACGGGGGAGCAGTACTTC.

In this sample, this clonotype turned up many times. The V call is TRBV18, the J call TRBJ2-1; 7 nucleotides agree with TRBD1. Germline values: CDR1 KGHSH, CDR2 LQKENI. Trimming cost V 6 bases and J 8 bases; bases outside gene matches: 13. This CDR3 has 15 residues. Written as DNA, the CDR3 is TGTGCCAGCTCCCCCGACAGGGTTGGATATGATGAGCAGTTCTTC. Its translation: CASSPDRVGYDEQFF.

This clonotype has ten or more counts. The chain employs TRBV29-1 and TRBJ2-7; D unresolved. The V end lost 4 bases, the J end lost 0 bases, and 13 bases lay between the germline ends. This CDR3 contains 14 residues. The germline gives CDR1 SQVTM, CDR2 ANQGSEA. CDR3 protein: CSVGKGFSSYEQYF. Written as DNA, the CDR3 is TGCAGCGTTGGTAAGGGCTTCAGCTCCTACGAGCAGTACTTC.

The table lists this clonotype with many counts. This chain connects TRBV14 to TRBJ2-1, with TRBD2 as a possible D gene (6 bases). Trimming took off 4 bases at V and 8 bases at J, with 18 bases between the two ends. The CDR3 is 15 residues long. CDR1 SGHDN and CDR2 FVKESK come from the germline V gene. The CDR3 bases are TGTGCCAGCAGCCGGTTTGCGGGGAAAAGGGATGAGCAGTTCTTC. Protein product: CASSRFAGKRDEQFF. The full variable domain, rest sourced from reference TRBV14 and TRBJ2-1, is EAGVTQFPSHSVIEKGQTVTLRCDPISGHDNLYWYRRVMGKEIKFLLHFVKESKQDESGMPNNRFLAERTGGTYSTLKVQPAELEDSGVYFCASSRFAGKRDEQFFGPGTRLTVL.

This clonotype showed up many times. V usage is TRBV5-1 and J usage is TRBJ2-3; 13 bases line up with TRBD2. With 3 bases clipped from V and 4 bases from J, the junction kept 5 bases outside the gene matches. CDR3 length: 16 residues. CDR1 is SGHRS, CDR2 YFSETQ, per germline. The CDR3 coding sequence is TGCGCCAGCAGCTCTTCACTAGCGGGAGGGCCAGATACGCAGTATTTT. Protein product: CASSSSLAGGPDTQYF.

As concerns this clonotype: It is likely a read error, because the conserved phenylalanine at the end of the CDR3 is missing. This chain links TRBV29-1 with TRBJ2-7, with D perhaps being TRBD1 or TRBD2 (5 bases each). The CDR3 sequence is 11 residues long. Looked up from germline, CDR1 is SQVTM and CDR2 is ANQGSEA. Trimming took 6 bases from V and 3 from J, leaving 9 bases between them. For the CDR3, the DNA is TGCAGCGTGGGGACCCGCTACGAGCAGTACATA. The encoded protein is CSVGTRYEQYI.

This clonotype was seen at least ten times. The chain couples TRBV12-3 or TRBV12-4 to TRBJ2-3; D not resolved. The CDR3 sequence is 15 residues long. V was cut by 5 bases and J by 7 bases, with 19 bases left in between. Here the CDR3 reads CASSPPWSPHNTQYF. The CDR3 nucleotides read TGTGCCAGCAGTCCGCCTTGGTCCCCCCACAATACGCAGTATTTT.

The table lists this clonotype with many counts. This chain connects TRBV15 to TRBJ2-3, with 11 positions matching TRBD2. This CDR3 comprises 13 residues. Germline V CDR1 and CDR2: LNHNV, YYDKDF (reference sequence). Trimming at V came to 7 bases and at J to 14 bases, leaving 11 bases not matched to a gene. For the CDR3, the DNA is TGTGCCACCATGGCTAGCGGGGGGTCGAGAAGGTATTTT. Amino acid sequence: CATMASGGSRRYF.

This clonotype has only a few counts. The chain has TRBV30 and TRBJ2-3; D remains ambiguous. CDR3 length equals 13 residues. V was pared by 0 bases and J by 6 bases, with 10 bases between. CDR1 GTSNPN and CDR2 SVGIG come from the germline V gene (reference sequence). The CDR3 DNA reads TGTGCCTGGAGTGTAAATCTCGGGGATACGCAGTATTTT. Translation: CAWSVNLGDTQYF. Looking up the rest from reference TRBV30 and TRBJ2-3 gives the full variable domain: SQTIHQWPATLVQPVGSPLSLECTVEGTSNPNLYWYRQAAGRGLQLLFYSVGIGQISSEVPQNLSASRPQDRQFILSSKKLLLSDSGFYLCAWSVNLGDTQYFGPGTRLTVL.

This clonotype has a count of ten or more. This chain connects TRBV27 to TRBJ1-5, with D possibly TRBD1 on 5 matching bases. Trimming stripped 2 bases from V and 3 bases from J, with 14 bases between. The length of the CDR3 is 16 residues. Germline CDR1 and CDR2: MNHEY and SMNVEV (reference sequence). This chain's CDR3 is CASSLGFGGFNQPQHF. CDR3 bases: TGTGCCAGCAGTTTAGGTTTTGGGGGGTTCAATCAGCCCCAGCATTTT.

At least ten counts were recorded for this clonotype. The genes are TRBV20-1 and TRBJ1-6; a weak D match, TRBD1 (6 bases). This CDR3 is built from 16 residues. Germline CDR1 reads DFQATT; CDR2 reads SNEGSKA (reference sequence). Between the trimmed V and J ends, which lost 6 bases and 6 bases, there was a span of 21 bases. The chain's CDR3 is CSAMGHPTEVNSPLHF. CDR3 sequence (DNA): TGCAGTGCGATGGGACATCCGACGGAGGTTAATTCACCCCTCCACTTT.

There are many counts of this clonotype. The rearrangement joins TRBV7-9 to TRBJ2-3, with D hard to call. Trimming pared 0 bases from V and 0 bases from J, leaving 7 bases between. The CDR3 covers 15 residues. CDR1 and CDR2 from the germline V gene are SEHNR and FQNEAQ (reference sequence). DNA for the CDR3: TGTGCCAGCAGCTTAGCAGGCGTCAGCACAGATACGCAGTATTTT. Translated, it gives CASSLAGVSTDTQYF.

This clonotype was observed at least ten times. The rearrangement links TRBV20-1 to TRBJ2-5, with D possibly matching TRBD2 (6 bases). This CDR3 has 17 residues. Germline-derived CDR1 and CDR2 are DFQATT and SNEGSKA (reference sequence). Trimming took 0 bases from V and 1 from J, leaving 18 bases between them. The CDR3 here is CSARDQGGVRVQETQYF. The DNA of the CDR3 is TGCAGTGCTAGAGATCAGGGAGGAGTAAGGGTCCAAGAGACCCAGTACTTC.